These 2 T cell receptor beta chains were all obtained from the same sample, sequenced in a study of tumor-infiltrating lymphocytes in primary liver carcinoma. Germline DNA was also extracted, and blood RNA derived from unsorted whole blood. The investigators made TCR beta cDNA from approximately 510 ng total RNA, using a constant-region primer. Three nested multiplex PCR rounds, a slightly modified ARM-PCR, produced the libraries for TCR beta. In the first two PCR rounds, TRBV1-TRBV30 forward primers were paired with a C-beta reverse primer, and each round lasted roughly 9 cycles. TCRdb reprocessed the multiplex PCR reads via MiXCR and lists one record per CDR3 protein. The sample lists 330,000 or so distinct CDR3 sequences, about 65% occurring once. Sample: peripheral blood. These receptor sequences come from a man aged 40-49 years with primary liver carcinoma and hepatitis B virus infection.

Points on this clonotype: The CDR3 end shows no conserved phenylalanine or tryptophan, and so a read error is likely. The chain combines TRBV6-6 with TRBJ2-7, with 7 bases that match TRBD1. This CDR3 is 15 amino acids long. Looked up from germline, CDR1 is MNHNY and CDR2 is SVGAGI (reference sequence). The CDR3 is CAGSYSSHRGSEQYS. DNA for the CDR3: TGTGCCGGCAGTTACTCGAGTCACAGGGGTAGCGAGCAGTACTCC.

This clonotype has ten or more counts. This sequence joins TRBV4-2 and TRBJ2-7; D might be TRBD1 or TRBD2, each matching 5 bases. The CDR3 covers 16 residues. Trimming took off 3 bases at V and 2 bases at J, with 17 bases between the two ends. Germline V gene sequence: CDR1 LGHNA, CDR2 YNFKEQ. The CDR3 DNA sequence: TGTGCCAGCAGCCAGGGGACGCTGGGCCTTCCCTACGAGCAGTACTTC. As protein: CASSQGTLGLPYEQYF.